This TCR beta chain was identified in a study of T-cell memory formation after mild COVID-19. Study-wide results and limits: CD4/CD8 balance characterized clones contracting day 15 to 85, and CD4+ skew characterized later expanders. Prior to infection, memory already included some responding clones, suggesting cross-reactive memory joined.

Germline CDR1 is SGDLS and CDR2 is YYNGEE. The CDR3 totals 17 residues. The V gene lost 3 bases and the J gene lost 3 bases, with 19 bases spanning the gap. Concerning this clonotype: The antigen remains unidentified.

Researchers used 5'RACE with constant-segment primers to make TCR alpha and TCR beta cDNA libraries that carry sample barcodes and UMIs. TCRdb reprocessed the 5' RACE reads via MiXCR and lists one record per CDR3 protein. The table shows a few hundred thousand distinct CDR3 sequences, with over 15% occurring only once. V gene TRBV9 combines with J gene TRBJ2-1, with D perhaps assigned TRBD1 or TRBD2 (7 bases each). Sequencing used PBMCs or a T cell subset sorted from them (not recorded which). The TCR comes from a man aged 18 to 35 who had mild COVID-19 (a few samples of this study predate the infection). Cell type and time point are not known. DNA of the CDR3: TGTGCCAGCAGCGCCCAGGGGGGGGACTTAAACTACAATGAGCAGTTCTTC. Translating gives CASSAQGGDLNYNEQFF.